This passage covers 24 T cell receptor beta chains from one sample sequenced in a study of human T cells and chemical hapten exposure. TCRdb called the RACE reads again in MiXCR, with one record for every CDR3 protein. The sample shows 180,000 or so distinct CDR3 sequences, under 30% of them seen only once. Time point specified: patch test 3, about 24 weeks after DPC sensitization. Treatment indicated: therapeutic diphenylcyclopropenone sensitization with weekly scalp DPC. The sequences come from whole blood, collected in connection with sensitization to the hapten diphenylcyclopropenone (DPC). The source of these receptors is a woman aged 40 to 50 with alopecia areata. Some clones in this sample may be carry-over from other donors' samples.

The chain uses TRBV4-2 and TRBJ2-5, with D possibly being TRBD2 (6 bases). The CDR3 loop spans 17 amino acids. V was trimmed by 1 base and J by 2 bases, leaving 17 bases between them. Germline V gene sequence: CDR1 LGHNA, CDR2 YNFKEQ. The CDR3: CASSQGAVRGRQETQYF. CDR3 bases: TGTGCCAGCAGCCAAGGTGCCGTACGGGGGAGGCAAGAGACCCAGTACTTC.

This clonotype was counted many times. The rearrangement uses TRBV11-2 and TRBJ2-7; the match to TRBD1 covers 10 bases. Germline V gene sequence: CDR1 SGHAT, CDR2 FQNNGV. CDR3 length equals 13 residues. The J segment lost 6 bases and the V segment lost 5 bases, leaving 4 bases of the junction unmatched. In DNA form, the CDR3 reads TGTGCCAGCAGCGGGACAGGGGCGACCGAGCAGTACTTC. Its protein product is CASSGTGATEQYF. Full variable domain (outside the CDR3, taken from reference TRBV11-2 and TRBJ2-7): EAGVAQSPRYKIIEKRQSVAFWCNPISGHATLYWYQQILGQGPKLLIQFQNNGVVDDSQLPKDRFSAERLKGVDSTLKIQPAKLEDSAVYLCASSGTGATEQYFGPGTRLTVT.

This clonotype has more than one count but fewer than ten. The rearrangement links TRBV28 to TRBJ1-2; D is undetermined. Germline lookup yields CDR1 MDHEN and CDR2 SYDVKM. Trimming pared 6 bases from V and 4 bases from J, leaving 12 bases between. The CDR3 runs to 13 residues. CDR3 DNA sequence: TGTGCCAGCAGGGGCCCCAGCTCCTATGGCTACACCTTC. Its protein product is CASRGPSSYGYTF.

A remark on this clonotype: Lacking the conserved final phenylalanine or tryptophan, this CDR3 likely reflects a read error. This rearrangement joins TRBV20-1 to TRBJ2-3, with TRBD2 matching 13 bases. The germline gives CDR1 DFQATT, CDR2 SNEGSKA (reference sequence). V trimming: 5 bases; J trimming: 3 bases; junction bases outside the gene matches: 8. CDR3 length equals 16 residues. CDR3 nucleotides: TGCAGTGCTGGCCCCTTACTAGCGGGAGGGACAGATACGCAGTATTTA. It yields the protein CSAGPLLAGGTDTQYL.

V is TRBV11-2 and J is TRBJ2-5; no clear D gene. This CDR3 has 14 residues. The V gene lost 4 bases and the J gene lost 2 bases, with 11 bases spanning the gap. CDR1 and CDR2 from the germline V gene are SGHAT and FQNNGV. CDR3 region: CASSSAVGQETQYF. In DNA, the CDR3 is TGTGCCAGCAGCTCCGCCGTGGGGCAAGAGACCCAGTACTTC.

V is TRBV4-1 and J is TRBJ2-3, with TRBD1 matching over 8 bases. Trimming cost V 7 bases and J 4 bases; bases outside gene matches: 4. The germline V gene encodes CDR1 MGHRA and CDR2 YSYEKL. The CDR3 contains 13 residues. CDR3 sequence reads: CASTGGRSDTQYF. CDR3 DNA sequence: TGCGCCAGCACAGGGGGCAGATCAGATACGCAGTATTTT.

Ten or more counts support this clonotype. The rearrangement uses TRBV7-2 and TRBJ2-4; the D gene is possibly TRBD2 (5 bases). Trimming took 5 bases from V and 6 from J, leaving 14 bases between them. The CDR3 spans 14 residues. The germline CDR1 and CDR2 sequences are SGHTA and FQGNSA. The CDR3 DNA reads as TGTGCCAGCAGCCCCGGTAGCGTGGGAAACATTCAGTACTTC. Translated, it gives CASSPGSVGNIQYF.

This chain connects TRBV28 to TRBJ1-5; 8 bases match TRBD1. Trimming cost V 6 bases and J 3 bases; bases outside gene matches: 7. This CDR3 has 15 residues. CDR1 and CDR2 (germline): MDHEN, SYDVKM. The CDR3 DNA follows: TGTGCCAGCAGAACCCGACAGGGGTACAATCAGCCCCAGCATTTT. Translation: CASRTRQGYNQPQHF.

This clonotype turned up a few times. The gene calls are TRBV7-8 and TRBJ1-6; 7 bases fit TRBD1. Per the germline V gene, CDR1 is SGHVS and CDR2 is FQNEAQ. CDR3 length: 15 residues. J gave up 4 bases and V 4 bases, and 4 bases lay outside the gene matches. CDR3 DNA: TGTGCCAGCAGCTGGCCAGGGGGGTATAATTCACCCCTCCACTTT. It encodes CASSWPGGYNSPLHF. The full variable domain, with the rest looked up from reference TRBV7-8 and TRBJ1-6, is GAGVSQSPRYKVAKRGQDVALRCDPISGHVSLFWYQQALGQGPEFLTYFQNEAQLDKSGLPSDRFFAERPEGSVSTLKIQRTQQEDSAVYLCASSWPGGYNSPLHFGNGTRLTVT.

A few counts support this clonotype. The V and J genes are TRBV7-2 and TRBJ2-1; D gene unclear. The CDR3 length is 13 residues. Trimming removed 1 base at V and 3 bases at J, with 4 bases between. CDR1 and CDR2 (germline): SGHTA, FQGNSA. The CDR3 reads CASSLGNYNEQFF. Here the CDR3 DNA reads TGTGCCAGCAGCTTAGGGAACTACAATGAGCAGTTCTTC.

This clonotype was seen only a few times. The CDR3 sequence is CSANVRAVNSPLHF. The CDR3 DNA is TGCAGTGCTAATGTCCGGGCCGTTAATTCACCCCTCCACTTT. The chain is built from TRBV20-1 and TRBJ1-6; no clear D. The germline CDR1 and CDR2 sequences are DFQATT and SNEGSKA (reference sequence). This CDR3 spans 14 amino acids. V dropped 4 bases and J dropped 6 bases, with 13 bases sitting between them.

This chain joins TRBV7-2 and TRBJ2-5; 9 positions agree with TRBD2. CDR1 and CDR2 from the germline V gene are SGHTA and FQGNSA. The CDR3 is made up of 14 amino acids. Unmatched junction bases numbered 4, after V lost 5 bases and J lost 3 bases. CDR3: CASSRRLAEETQYF. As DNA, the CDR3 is TGTGCCAGCAGCAGACGACTAGCGGAAGAGACCCAGTACTTC.

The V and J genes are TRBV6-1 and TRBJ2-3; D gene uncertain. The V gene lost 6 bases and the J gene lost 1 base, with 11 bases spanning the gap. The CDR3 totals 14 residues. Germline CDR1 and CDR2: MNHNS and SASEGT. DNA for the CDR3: TGTGCCAGCAGGAGCAGTGTGGGCACAGATACGCAGTATTTT. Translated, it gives CASRSSVGTDTQYF.

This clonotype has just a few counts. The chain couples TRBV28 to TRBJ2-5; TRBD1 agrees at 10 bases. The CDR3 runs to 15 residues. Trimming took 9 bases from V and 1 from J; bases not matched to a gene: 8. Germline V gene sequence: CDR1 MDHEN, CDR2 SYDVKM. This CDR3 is CASSGDRGLQETQYF. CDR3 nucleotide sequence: TGTGCCAGTTCCGGGGACAGGGGCCTCCAAGAGACCCAGTACTTC.

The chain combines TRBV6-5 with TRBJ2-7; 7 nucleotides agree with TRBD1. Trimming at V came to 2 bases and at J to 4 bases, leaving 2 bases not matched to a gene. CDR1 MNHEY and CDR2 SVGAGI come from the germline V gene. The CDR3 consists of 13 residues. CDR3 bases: TGTGCCAGCAGTTACCTCAGGGGGTACGAGCAGTACTTC. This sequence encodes CASSYLRGYEQYF.

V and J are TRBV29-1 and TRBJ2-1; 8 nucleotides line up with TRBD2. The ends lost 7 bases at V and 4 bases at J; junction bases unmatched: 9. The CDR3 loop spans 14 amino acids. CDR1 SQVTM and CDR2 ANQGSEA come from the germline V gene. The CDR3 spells CSELAGITYNEQFF. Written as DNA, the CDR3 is TGCAGCGAATTAGCGGGGATAACATACAATGAGCAGTTCTTC.

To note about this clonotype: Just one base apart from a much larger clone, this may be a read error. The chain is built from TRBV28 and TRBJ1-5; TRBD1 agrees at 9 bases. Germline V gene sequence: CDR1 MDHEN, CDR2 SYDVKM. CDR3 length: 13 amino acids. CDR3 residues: CVSSRTGDQPQHF. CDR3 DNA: TGTGTCAGCAGCCGGACAGGGGATCAGCCCCAGCATTTT.

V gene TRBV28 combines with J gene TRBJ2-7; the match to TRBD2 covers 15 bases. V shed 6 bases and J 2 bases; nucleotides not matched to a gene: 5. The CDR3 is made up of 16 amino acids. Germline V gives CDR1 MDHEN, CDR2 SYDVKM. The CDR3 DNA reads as TGTGCCAGCAGGGTGGGACTAGCGGGAGGTGCCTACGAGCAGTACTTC. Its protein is CASRVGLAGGAYEQYF.

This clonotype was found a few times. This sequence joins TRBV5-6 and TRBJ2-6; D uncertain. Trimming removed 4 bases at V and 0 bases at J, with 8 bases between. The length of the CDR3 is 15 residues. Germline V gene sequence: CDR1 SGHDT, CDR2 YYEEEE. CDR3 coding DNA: TGTGCCAGCAGCAGAGAGTCCTCTGGGGCCAACGTCCTGACTTTC. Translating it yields CASSRESSGANVLTF.

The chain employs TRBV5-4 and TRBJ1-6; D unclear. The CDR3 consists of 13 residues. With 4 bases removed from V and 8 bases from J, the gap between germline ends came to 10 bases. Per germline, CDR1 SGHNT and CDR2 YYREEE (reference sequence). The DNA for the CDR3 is TGTGCCAGCAGCATAAGACTTGATTCACCCCTCCACTTT. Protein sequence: CASSIRLDSPLHF. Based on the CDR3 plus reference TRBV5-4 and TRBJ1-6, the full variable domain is ETGVTQSPTHLIKTRGQQVTLRCSSQSGHNTVSWYQQALGQGPQFIFQYYREEENGRGNFPPRFSGLQFPNYSSELNVNALELDDSALYLCASSIRLDSPLHFGNGTRLTVT.

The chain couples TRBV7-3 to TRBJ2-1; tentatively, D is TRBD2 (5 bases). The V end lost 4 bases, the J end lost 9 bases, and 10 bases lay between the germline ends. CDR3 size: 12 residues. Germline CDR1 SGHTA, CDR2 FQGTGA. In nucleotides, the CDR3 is TGTGCCAGCAGCTCGGAGGCGGGTGAGCAGTTCTTC. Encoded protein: CASSSEAGEQFF.

CDR3 residues: CASSPLGNSYEQYF. CDR3 nucleotides: TGTGCCAGCAGCCCCTTAGGGAACTCCTACGAGCAGTACTTC. The chain joins TRBV7-9 to TRBJ2-7; D call uncertain. The CDR3 sequence is 14 residues long. Germline V gives CDR1 SEHNR, CDR2 FQNEAQ (reference sequence). Trimming took 5 bases from V and 0 from J, leaving 11 bases between them.

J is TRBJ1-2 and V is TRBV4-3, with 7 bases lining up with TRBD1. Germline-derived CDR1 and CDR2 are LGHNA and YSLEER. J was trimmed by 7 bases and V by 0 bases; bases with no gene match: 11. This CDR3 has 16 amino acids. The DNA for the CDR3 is TGCGCCAGCAGCCAAGATTTCCTACAGGGGAGAGCTGGCTACACCTTC. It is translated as CASSQDFLQGRAGYTF.

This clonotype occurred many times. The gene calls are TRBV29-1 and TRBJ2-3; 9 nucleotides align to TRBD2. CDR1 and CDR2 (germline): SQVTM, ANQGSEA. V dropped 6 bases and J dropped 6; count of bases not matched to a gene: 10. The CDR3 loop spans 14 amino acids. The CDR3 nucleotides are TGCAGCGTCGTGCCCGCGCGGGGGGGGGATACGCAGTATTTT. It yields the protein CSVVPARGGDTQYF.